What follows is one T cell receptor beta chain and its context. This clone was seen a handful of times. What antigen it recognizes has not been identified. No much larger clone exists at a distance of one base, and base qualities are not known. The library was generated by the immunoSEQ multiplex PCR assay. Here the immuneACCESS table is served through TCRdb, limited to in-frame sequences with V and J called. Missing clones are a known gap in these copies; in checked studies unresolved V genes cover under half, and the rest lacks a known reason. This sample lists over 10,000 clones; 70% to 90% were detected once. More than 5% of the sample is held by the ten biggest clonotypes. The data derive from a study of chemoradiotherapy in HPV16-positive cancers (dated 2022 in TCRdb). Broadly, across the study: Using functional T-cell assays on cells from a couple of HPV16-positive patients, the researchers defined candidate HPV-specific T-cell clones and common TCR motifs. TCR repertoires from some 90 patients with HPV-related cancers were then used to track the candidate HPV-specific TCRs and motifs. The study asked whether T-cell immunity against the HPV oncoproteins E6 and E7 changes during chemoradiotherapy and whether it affects survival. General findings and caveats noted by the study authors: The functional definition of HPV-specific T cells was derived from only two HPV16-positive patients, and the survival association was reported for HPV16-positive patients. Expansion of candidate HPV-specific clones and E7-related TCR motifs was observed in the tumor microenvironment during treatment, whereas no such expansion was observed for non-HPV-specific T cells. Among HPV16-positive patients, expansion of HPV-responsive T cells during chemoradiotherapy was associated with better recurrence-free survival.

Repertoires were sampled repeatedly over the course of chemoradiotherapy so that clonal expansion in the tumor microenvironment could be followed. Including cysteine and phenylalanine, the CDR3 has 17 amino acids. Only the CDR3 region is kept as DNA, spanning 51 bases read in frame from base 1. V is shortened by 3 bases, J by 4 bases, and the region joining them spans 18 bases. Reading the germline V gene gives CDR1 KGHSH and CDR2 LQKENI. This specimen was blood, taken from a patient who underwent chemoradiotherapy. Rearrangement joined TRBV18 to TRBJ1-4; a tentative D call is TRBD1 (5 bases match). This TCR came from a human donor with HPV-associated anogenital cancer. The sequence in DNA is TGTGCCAGCTCACCCTATCCCCCGGGACTTTATAATGAAAAACTGTTTTTT. The resulting protein is CASSPYPPGLYNEKLFF.